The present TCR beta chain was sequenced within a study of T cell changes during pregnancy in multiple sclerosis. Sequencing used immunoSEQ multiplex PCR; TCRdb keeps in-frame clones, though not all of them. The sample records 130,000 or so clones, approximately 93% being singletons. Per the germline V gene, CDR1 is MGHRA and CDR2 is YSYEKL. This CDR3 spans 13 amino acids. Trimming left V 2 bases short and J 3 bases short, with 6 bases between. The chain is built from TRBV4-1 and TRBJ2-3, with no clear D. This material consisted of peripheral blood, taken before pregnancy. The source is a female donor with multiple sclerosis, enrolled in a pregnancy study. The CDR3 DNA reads TGCGCCAGCAGCCAAACTTGGACAGATACGCAGTATTTT. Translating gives CASSQTWTDTQYF.